One sample yielded the 26 T cell receptor beta chains listed below, sequenced in a study of cytomegalovirus exposure and HLA in healthy donors. The PCR used 60 Vbeta and 13 Jbeta primers. The data were produced by immunoSEQ multiplex PCR, yet TCRdb's version contains in-frame clones alone and is incomplete. This sample has just over 150,000 clones; under 75% occur once, and the top ten carry 7.1%. Sequenced: PBMCs. The origin of the receptors is a man aged 40-55 years in good health and CMV-seropositive.

This clone was recorded a few times. The genes are TRBV6-5 and TRBJ1-3; 7 positions match TRBD1. The V and J ends lost 2 bases and 3 bases, in that order; junction bases with no gene match: 4. Germline CDR1 is MNHEY and CDR2 is SVGAGI. The CDR3 covers 15 residues. This CDR3 is CASSYGRGFGNTIYF. CDR3 DNA sequence: TGTGCCAGCAGTTACGGCAGGGGGTTTGGAAACACCATATATTTT.

The V gene is TRBV6-5, the J gene TRBJ1-2, with D tentatively TRBD1 (5 bases). Between the trimmed V and J ends, which lost 2 bases and 4 bases, there was a span of 14 bases. In germline, CDR1 is MNHEY, CDR2 SVGAGI. This CDR3 has 15 residues. This CDR3 reads CASSYSRDSFYGYTF. Written as DNA, the CDR3 is TGTGCCAGCAGTTACAGCCGAGACAGTTTCTATGGCTACACCTTC.

This clone was recorded only once. The V call is TRBV6-1, the J call TRBJ2-3; 9 positions match TRBD1. V shed 1 base and J 0 bases; nucleotides not matched to a gene: 5. This CDR3 contains 17 residues. Germline loops: CDR1 MNHNS, CDR2 SASEGT. CDR3: CASSEGGGTGSTDTQYF. CDR3 nucleotide sequence: TGTGCCAGCAGTGAAGGGGGGGGGACAGGGAGCACAGATACGCAGTATTTT.

V is TRBV27 and J is TRBJ1-2; D gene uncertain. Between the trimmed V and J ends, which lost 6 bases and 7 bases, there was a span of 15 bases. Germline CDR1 and CDR2: MNHEY and SMNVEV (reference sequence). The CDR3 covers 13 residues. CDR3 region: CASSSLPHSGYTF. In nucleotides, the CDR3 is TGTGCCAGCAGCTCTCTCCCGCACAGTGGCTACACCTTC.

Details on this clone: Its ends do not fully match the called genes, so a read error is possible. The chain joins TRBV7-9 to TRBJ2-3, with 8 bases fitting TRBD1. Per the germline V gene, CDR1 is SEHNR and CDR2 is FQNEAQ (reference sequence). The CDR3 consists of 18 residues. The CDR3 region is CSSSFLPFGQGNSDTQYF. DNA for the CDR3: TGTTCCAGCAGCTTTCTCCCCTTCGGACAGGGTAATTCGGATACGCAGTATTTT. The complete variable domain, with remaining parts taken from reference TRBV7-9 and TRBJ2-3, reads DTGVSQNPRHKITKRGQNVTFRCDPISEHNRLYWYRQTLGQGPEFLTYFQNEAQLEKSRLLSDRFSAERPKGSFSTLEIQRTEQGDSAMYLCSSSFLPFGQGNSDTQYFGPGTRLTVL.

This chain links TRBV2 with TRBJ1-1, with D possibly TRBD1 on 6 matching bases. V lost 6 bases and J 8 bases, leaving 19 bases between the germline ends. CDR3 length: 14 amino acids. Germline CDR1 SNHLY, CDR2 FYNNEI. CDR3 DNA: TGTGCCAGCAGAGGGGGTCTTGCTGCCGCAGAAGCTTTCTTT. This translates into CASRGGLAAAEAFF.

This clone was observed a few times. The CDR3 DNA is TGTGCCAGCAGCTTGGGGGCGGGGAACACTGAAGCTTTCTTT. Encoded protein: CASSLGAGNTEAFF. The rearrangement links TRBV5-4 to TRBJ1-1, with D uncertain. Looked up from germline, CDR1 is SGHNT and CDR2 is YYREEE (reference sequence). The length of the CDR3 is 14 residues. Trimming left V 0 bases short and J 1 base short, with 7 bases between. The full variable domain, in which reference TRBV5-4 and TRBJ1-1 provide the parts outside the CDR3, is ETGVTQSPTHLIKTRGQQVTLRCSSQSGHNTVSWYQQALGQGPQFIFQYYREEENGRGNFPPRFSGLQFPNYSSELNVNALELDDSALYLCASSLGAGNTEAFFGQGTRLTVV.

The rearrangement links TRBV5-1 to TRBJ1-2; 9 bases align to TRBD1. Trimming removed 6 bases from V and 4 bases from J; junction bases left unmatched: 7. The germline V gene has CDR1 SGHRS and CDR2 YFSETQ. This CDR3 comprises 14 residues. The CDR3: CASTGTGNTYGYTF. CDR3 sequence (DNA): TGCGCCAGCACCGGGACAGGGAATACCTATGGCTACACCTTC.

This clone has a handful of counts. The chain is built from TRBV10-3 and TRBJ1-5, with a tentative D call TRBD1 (6 bases). Trimming pared 3 bases from V and 2 bases from J, leaving 11 bases between. This CDR3 spans 15 amino acids. Germline CDR1 and CDR2: ENHRY and SYGVKD. CDR3 sequence: CAISDSGGGNQPQHF. For the CDR3, the DNA is TGTGCCATCAGTGATTCTGGGGGCGGCAATCAGCCCCAGCATTTT.

In its sample, this clone was seen a few times. V gene TRBV11-2 combines with J gene TRBJ2-3; 9 bases are a match to TRBD1. Per germline, CDR1 SGHAT and CDR2 FQNNGV. The CDR3 loop spans 15 amino acids. Trimming removed 5 bases from V and 4 bases from J; junction bases left unmatched: 7. CDR3 sequence: CASSTYRGRADTQYF. The CDR3 DNA reads as TGTGCCAGCAGCACCTACAGGGGGCGAGCAGATACGCAGTATTTT.

The chain recombines TRBV4-3 with TRBJ2-7, with a weak D call TRBD1 (5 bases). This CDR3 contains 16 residues. Trimming left V 0 bases short and J 2 bases short, with 14 bases between. Germline CDR1 LGHNA, CDR2 YSLEER. The CDR3 loop reads CASSQDRGTRTYEQYF. CDR3 in DNA: TGCGCCAGCAGCCAAGATAGGGGCACACGGACCTACGAGCAGTACTTC.

The V gene is TRBV4-2, the J gene TRBJ1-6, with 7 bases identical to TRBD1. The junction had 3 bases not matched to a gene; V was cut back by 3 bases and J by 10 bases. The germline V gene encodes CDR1 LGHNA and CDR2 YNFKEQ. This CDR3 comprises 13 residues. In DNA, the CDR3 is TGTGCCAGCAGCCAGGAAGGGGGCTCACCCCTCCACTTT. Its protein is CASSQEGGSPLHF.

The chain has TRBV27 and TRBJ1-5; 9 bases fit TRBD1. The CDR3 consists of 16 residues. J gave up 2 bases and V 3 bases, and 5 bases lay outside the gene matches. Germline V gene lookup returns CDR1 MNHEY and CDR2 SMNVEV (reference sequence). The CDR3 DNA sequence: TGTGCCAGCAGTTTCTCACAGGGGGCTGGCAATCAGCCCCAGCATTTT. This encodes CASSFSQGAGNQPQHF.

This chain joins TRBV11-1 and TRBJ1-2, with TRBD1 matching over 9 bases. After removal of 2 bases from V and 7 bases from J, the junction contained 5 bases not matched to a gene. The CDR3 is 14 amino acids. Germline CDR1 reads SGHAT; CDR2 reads FQDESV (reference sequence). CDR3 sequence (DNA): TGTGCCAGCAGCTTAAGGACAGGGGCAGGTGGCTACACCTTC. Its protein product is CASSLRTGAGGYTF.

The genes are TRBV6-6 and TRBJ1-4, with D hard to call. Looked up from germline, CDR1 is MNHNY and CDR2 is SVGAGI (reference sequence). V was clipped by 2 bases and J by 7 bases, with 5 bases between them. The length of the CDR3 is 12 residues. DNA of the CDR3: TGTGCCAGCAGTTACAGCATTGAAAAACTGTTTTTT. Residues: CASSYSIEKLFF.

This clone was recorded a few times. The DNA of the CDR3 is TGCGCCAGCAGCCAAGAAACAGTTTGGTACACTGAAGCTTTCTTT. As protein: CASSQETVWYTEAFF. This chain joins TRBV4-3 and TRBJ1-1; D is ambiguous. Trimming removed 0 bases from V and 3 bases from J, with 11 bases in between. The CDR3 length is 15 residues. The germline CDR1 and CDR2 sequences are LGHNA and YSLEER.

The chain uses TRBV11-2 and TRBJ1-3; D is perhaps TRBD1 (6 bases). The V gene's germline CDR1 is SGHAT and CDR2 FQNNGV. V lost 4 bases, J lost 4 bases, and 11 bases lay in between. The CDR3 totals 14 residues. CDR3 loop: CASSWRGGGNTIYF. CDR3 DNA: TGTGCCAGCAGCTGGAGGGGGGGCGGAAACACCATATATTTT.

This clone has only a few counts. The genes are TRBV6-1 and TRBJ1-5; tentative D call: TRBD1 (5 bases). This CDR3 comprises 11 residues. The germline V and J ends were trimmed by 8 bases and 6 bases, with 8 bases remaining between them. The germline CDR1 and CDR2 sequences are MNHNS and SASEGT. CDR3: CASGGGQPQHF. The CDR3 DNA reads TGTGCCAGCGGGGGAGGTCAGCCCCAGCATTTT.

To note about this clone: Other DNA variants within this sample encode the same CDR3. The chain employs TRBV19 and TRBJ1-3, with D unresolved. Trimming left V 6 bases short and J 4 bases short, with 10 bases between. Germline loops: CDR1 LNHDA, CDR2 SQIVND (reference sequence). This CDR3 has 13 amino acids. CDR3 region: CASRQVSGNTIYF. DNA for the CDR3: TGTGCCAGTAGGCAGGTCTCCGGAAACACCATATATTTT.

The genes are TRBV13 and TRBJ1-6; tentative D call: TRBD1 (5 bases). Germline V gene sequence: CDR1 PRHDT, CDR2 FYEKMQ (reference sequence). CDR3 size: 18 residues. Deletions cut 5 bases from V and 0 bases from J, with 17 bases between. In DNA form, the CDR3 reads TGTGCCAGCAGCCCCGGCAGGGCCAGGAGCTCCTATAATTCACCCCTCCACTTT. Its translation: CASSPGRARSSYNSPLHF.

The chain has TRBV27 and TRBJ2-2; tentative D call: TRBD1 (6 bases). Between the trimmed V and J ends, which lost 4 bases and 7 bases, there was a span of 16 bases. Germline CDR1 and CDR2: MNHEY and SMNVEV (reference sequence). This CDR3 is built from 15 residues. CDR3 bases: TGTGCCAGCAGTTCTAGACAGGCGTTCGGCGGGGAGCTGTTTTTT. Its translation: CASSSRQAFGGELFF.

The chain links TRBV7-2 to TRBJ2-1; a possible D gene is TRBD1 (5 bases). Deletions cut 1 base from V and 9 bases from J, with 13 bases between. The germline gives CDR1 SGHTA, CDR2 FQGNSA. This CDR3 is built from 14 residues. The DNA of the CDR3 is TGTGCCAGCAGCTTAGATTCCTCAAGGGGTGAGCAGTTCTTC. It encodes CASSLDSSRGEQFF.

The rearrangement links TRBV15 to TRBJ2-1; D might be TRBD1 (7 bases). CDR1 LNHNV and CDR2 YYDKDF come from the germline V gene (reference sequence). The length of the CDR3 is 13 residues. Trimming removed 8 bases from V and 12 bases from J, with 20 bases in between. The CDR3 sequence: CATGGDTGVVQFF. CDR3 DNA sequence: TGTGCCACCGGAGGGGACACAGGGGTGGTGCAGTTCTTC.

CDR3 coding DNA: TGTGCCAGTAGTGGGACTAGCGGGGGGCGGGAGACCCAGTACTTC. This sequence encodes CASSGTSGGRETQYF. This chain connects TRBV19 to TRBJ2-5; 15 bases are shared with TRBD2. The CDR3 has 15 amino acids. V gave up 5 bases and J gave up 5 bases; unmatched junction bases: 3. Germline loops: CDR1 LNHDA, CDR2 SQIVND (reference sequence).

CDR3 in amino acids: CASSEKGGAVNEKLFF. The DNA for the CDR3 is TGTGCCAGCAGTGAAAAAGGCGGGGCGGTAAACGAAAAACTGTTTTTT. This rearrangement joins TRBV6-1 to TRBJ1-4; TRBD1 is a possible D gene (5 bases). The CDR3 consists of 16 residues. The V end lost 2 bases, the J end lost 8 bases, and 18 bases lay between the germline ends. Per germline, CDR1 MNHNS and CDR2 SASEGT.

V is TRBV6-6 and J is TRBJ2-2; D is perhaps TRBD1 (6 bases). CDR1 MNHNY and CDR2 SVGAGI come from the germline V gene (reference sequence). CDR3 size: 14 residues. V shed 6 bases and J shed 2 bases, with 10 bases lying between them. The chain's CDR3 is CASRTDRNTGELFF. CDR3 sequence (DNA): TGTGCCAGCAGAACGGACAGAAACACCGGGGAGCTGTTTTTT.